One sample yielded the 4 T cell receptor beta chains listed below, sequenced in a study of blood T cell repertoires in COVID-19. Profiled with immunoSEQ multiplex PCR; TCRdb holds only in-frame clones, not every one. Seen here are 400,000 or so clones, 88% observed once, and the top ten hold approximately 2.1%. The source material was PBMCs or T cells enriched from blood (not recorded which). The receptor source for this set is a woman between 40 and 50 years old with acute COVID-19.

This clone was seen a handful of times. The V and J genes are TRBV19 and TRBJ2-3; D possibly corresponds to TRBD2 (7 bases). CDR1 is LNHDA and CDR2 is SQIVND in the germline V gene (reference sequence). Trimming pared 5 bases from V and 4 bases from J, leaving 13 bases between. The CDR3 spans 14 residues. This CDR3 reads CASSVGGLADTQYF. The CDR3 coding sequence is TGTGCCAGTAGTGTCGGGGGGCTCGCAGATACGCAGTATTTT.

The CDR3: CASSYESISADTQYF. The DNA of the CDR3 is TGTGCCAGCAGTTACGAATCGATCTCGGCAGATACGCAGTATTTT. This rearrangement joins TRBV6-5 to TRBJ2-3; no definite D call. Trimming removed 2 bases from V and 4 bases from J, with 13 bases in between. The CDR3 totals 15 residues. Germline values: CDR1 MNHEY, CDR2 SVGAGI.

The chain employs TRBV18 and TRBJ2-6; TRBD1 matches 8 bases. From germline, CDR1 is KGHSH and CDR2 LQKENI. The V segment lost 3 bases and the J segment 1 base; nucleotides outside the gene matches: 8. The CDR3 spans 18 residues. CDR3: CASSPQGARGSGANVLTF. The CDR3 DNA reads TGTGCCAGCTCACCGCAGGGGGCGCGCGGTTCTGGGGCCAACGTCCTGACTTTC.

The V call is TRBV19, the J call TRBJ1-5; 9 bases match TRBD1. Trimming at V came to 6 bases and at J to 6 bases, leaving 6 bases not matched to a gene. The CDR3 is 14 amino acids. In germline, CDR1 is LNHDA, CDR2 SQIVND (reference sequence). The CDR3 region has the DNA TGTGCCAGTAGGCGGACAGGGGAAAGTCAGCCCCAGCATTTT. It is translated as CASRRTGESQPQHF.